The count of the clone carrying this T cell receptor (beta chain) is one. No antigen is known for it. The CDR3 is 12 residues long. Germline CDR1 and CDR2: MGHRA and YSYEKL. Trimming stripped 9 bases from V and 0 bases from J, with 3 bases between. This sample is drawn from a study of T cells in localized non-small cell lung cancer. Study results and limitations: Clonality of T cells reached its maximum in uninvolved adjacent lung, surpassing tumor. Appearing in adjacent lung were a median roughly 60 of the top 100 tumor clones. Higher T cell density in the blood was associated with longer overall survival, whereas higher adjacent-lung clonality associated with shorter survival.

The method was immunoSEQ multiplex PCR; TCRdb's version includes in-frame clones alone and lacks a portion of them. The sample consists of about 24,000 clones, approximately 84% of them appearing once. The sample consisted of PBMCs, taken before any cancer treatment. The chain combines TRBV4-1 with TRBJ2-6; the D is unclear. This clonotype originated in a man aged 35 to 69 with stage II lung adenocarcinoma. The CDR3 DNA follows: TGCGCCAGTTCCTCTGGGGCCAACGTCCTGACTTTC. Protein product: CASSSGANVLTF.